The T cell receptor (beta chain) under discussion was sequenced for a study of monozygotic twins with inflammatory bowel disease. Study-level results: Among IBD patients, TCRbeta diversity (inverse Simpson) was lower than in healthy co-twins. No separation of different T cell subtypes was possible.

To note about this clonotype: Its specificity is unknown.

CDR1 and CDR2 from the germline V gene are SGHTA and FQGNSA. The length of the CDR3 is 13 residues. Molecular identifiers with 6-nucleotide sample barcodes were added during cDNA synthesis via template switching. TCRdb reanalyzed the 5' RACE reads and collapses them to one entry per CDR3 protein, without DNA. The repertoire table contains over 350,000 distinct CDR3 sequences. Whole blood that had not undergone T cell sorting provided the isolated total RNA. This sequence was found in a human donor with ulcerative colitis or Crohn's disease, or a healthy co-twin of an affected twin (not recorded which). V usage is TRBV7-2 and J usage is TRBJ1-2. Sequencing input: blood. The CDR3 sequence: CASSLSSSYGYTF.